The 3 T cell receptor beta chains below come from one sample, sequenced in a study of somatic mutations in cytotoxic T cells in rheumatoid arthritis (dated by TCRdb to 2016 to 2017). Libraries were made using the immunoSEQ multiplex PCR assay. In its TCRdb copy, this immuneACCESS table keeps in-frame sequences only and misses some clones. Where compared with another copy, unresolved V genes explain less than half of these, and the others have no known cause. The sample yields 12,000 or so clones; 80% were counted once. The leading ten clones occupy approximately 14% of the sample. Material: CD8+ T cells sorted from blood. The source of these receptors is a man in his fifties in good health.

The chain employs TRBV6-5 and TRBJ1-2; D gene uncertain. The germline CDR1 and CDR2 sequences are MNHEY and SVGAGI. V lost 5 bases, J lost 8 bases, and 15 bases lay in between. There are 13 residues in the CDR3. CDR3 sequence: CASSPTPSKGYTF. The CDR3 bases are TGTGCCAGCAGTCCCACTCCCTCGAAAGGCTACACCTTC.

This chain uses TRBV19 with TRBJ1-5; weak D call: TRBD1 (5 bases). The CDR3 covers 13 residues. Germline loops: CDR1 LNHDA, CDR2 SQIVND (reference sequence). Deletions cut 7 bases from V and 5 bases from J, with 12 bases between. The CDR3 coding sequence is TGTGCCAGTAAGGCGAGAGGGGATCAGCCCCAGCATTTT. This gives the protein CASKARGDQPQHF.

The chain employs TRBV28 and TRBJ2-2; the D gene could be TRBD1 or TRBD2 (5 bases each). The CDR3 is 15 amino acids. Germline V CDR1 and CDR2: MDHEN, SYDVKM. V lost 7 bases, J lost 5 bases, and 17 bases lay in between. DNA of the CDR3: TGTGCCAGCACCCCGGGGCCTTACGGGACCGGGGAGCTGTTTTTT. It specifies CASTPGPYGTGELFF.